The clone carrying this T cell receptor (beta chain) was seen only a few times. What it recognizes is unknown. Carrying unique molecular identifiers, the cDNA also gained a universal primer site through template switching. Using its own MiXCR run on the 5' RACE reads, TCRdb lists one record per CDR3 protein. The table records a few hundred thousand distinct CDR3 sequences, over 8.5% of them present only once. The record originates from a study of identical twins. Study outcomes and limitations: Cord blood's abundant beta clonotypes had fewer insertions, unlike memory repertoires.

Germline CDR1 and CDR2: KGHDR and SFDVKD. V lost 4 bases and J lost 2; bases outside the gene matches: 2. This CDR3 comprises 14 residues. Each donor was a healthy Caucasian. These same records also appear under a second study, on yellow fever vaccine responses in identical twins.

This receptor was obtained from a young woman in good health. The material sequenced was PBMCs. This chain connects TRBV24-1 to TRBJ2-3; 7 bases line up with TRBD1. The CDR3 is CATSDRGNTDTQYF. CDR3 in DNA: TGTGCCACCAGTGACAGGGGGAACACAGATACGCAGTATTTT.